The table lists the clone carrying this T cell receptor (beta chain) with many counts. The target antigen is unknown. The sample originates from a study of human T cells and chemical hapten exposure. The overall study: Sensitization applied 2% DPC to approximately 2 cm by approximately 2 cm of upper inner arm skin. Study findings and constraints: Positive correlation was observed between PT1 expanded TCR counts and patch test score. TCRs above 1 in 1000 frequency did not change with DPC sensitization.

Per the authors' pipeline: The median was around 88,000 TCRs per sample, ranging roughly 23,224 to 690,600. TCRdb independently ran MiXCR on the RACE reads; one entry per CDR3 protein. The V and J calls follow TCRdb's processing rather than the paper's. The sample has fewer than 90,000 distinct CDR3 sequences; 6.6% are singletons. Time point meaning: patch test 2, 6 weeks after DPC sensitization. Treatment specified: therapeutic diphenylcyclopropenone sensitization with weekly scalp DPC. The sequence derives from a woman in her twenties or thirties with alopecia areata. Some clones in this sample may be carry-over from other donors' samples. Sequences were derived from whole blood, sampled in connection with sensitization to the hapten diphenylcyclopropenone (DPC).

The CDR3 sequence is CASTQGNTGELFF. In nucleotides, the CDR3 is TGTGCCAGCACTCAGGGAAACACCGGGGAGCTGTTTTTT. The chain is built from TRBV6-6 and TRBJ2-2, with a tentative D call TRBD1 (5 bases). This CDR3 is built from 13 residues. V shed 7 bases and J shed 2 bases, with 8 bases lying between them. CDR1 is MNHNY, CDR2 SVGAGI, per germline (reference sequence).